These T cell receptor beta chains were read from a single sample in a study of blood T cell repertoires in COVID-19. Method: immunoSEQ multiplex PCR; TCRdb's copy keeps in-frame clones and lacks some. The table has 100,000 to 150,000 clones, around 89% seen once. The sequenced material came from peripheral blood. Every receptor here comes from a man in his sixties with COVID-19, enrolled during active disease. CDR3s include the opening cysteine and the closing phenylalanine or tryptophan. A D gene is named only where the DNA matches it firmly. The size field is filled for only some rows; it gives once, few, many or a size class.

j_gene | abundance | d_gene | v_gene | CDR3aa | CDR3nt
TRBJ2-4 | . | . | TRBV5-6 | CASSFVREDKNIQYF | TGTGCCAGCAGCTTCGTTCGGGAAGACAAAAACATTCAGTACTTC
TRBJ1-1 | . | . | TRBV30 | CAWSAIEAFF | TGTGCCTGGAGTGCTATTGAAGCTTTCTTT
TRBJ2-7 | once | TRBD2 | TRBV27 | CASSFSGGAYEQYF | TGTGCCAGCAGTTTTAGCGGGGGGGCCTACGAGCAGTACTTC
TRBJ2-7 | . | . | TRBV3-1/TRBV3-2 | CASSQATSYEQYF | TGTGCCAGCAGCCAAGCCACTAGCTACGAGCAGTACTTC
TRBJ2-2 | . | . | TRBV5-1 | CASSLVRTGELFF | TGCGCCAGCAGCTTGGTTCGCACCGGGGAGCTGTTTTTT
TRBJ2-7 | . | . | TRBV27 | CASSSETPGLRRREQYF | TGTGCCAGCAGTTCGGAAACGCCGGGACTGCGGCGGAGGGAGCAGTACTTC
TRBJ1-2 | once | TRBD1 | TRBV7-2 | CASSRDREGGYTF | TGTGCCAGCAGCAGAGACAGGGAAGGGGGCTACACCTTC
TRBJ1-1 | . | . | TRBV28 | CATSPRTEAFF | TGTGCCACCTCCCCCCGGACTGAAGCTTTCTTT
TRBJ2-3 | . | TRBD2 | TRBV7-2 | CASSLLAGVSTDTQYF | TGTGCCAGCAGCTTGCTAGCGGGGGTTAGCACAGATACGCAGTATTTT
TRBJ2-2 | once | . | TRBV7-8 | CASSPFWGVNTGELFF | TGTGCCAGCAGCCCGTTTTGGGGGGTGAACACCGGGGAGCTGTTTTTT
TRBJ2-7 | once | TRBD2 | TRBV27 | CASSLYSGGAYEQYF | TGTGCCAGCAGTTTATATAGCGGGGGGGCCTACGAGCAGTACTTC